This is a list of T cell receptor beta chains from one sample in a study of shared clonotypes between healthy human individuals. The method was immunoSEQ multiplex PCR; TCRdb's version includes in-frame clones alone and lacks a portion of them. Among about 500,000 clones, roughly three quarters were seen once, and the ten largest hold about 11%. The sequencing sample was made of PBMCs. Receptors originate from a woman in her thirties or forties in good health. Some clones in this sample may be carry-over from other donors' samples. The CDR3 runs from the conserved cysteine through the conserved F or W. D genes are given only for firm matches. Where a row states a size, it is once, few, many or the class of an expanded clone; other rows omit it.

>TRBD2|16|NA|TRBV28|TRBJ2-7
CASNPTLAGGSYEQYF
TGTGCCAGCAACCCAACTCTAGCGGGGGGCTCCTACGAGCAGTACTTC
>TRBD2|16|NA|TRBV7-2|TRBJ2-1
CASSPRTSGRFGEQFF
TGTGCCAGCAGCCCAAGGACTAGCGGGAGGTTTGGTGAGCAGTTCTTC
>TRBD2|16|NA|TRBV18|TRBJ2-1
CASSPPRLAGKNEQFF
TGTGCCAGCTCACCACCGCGTCTAGCGGGAAAGAATGAGCAGTTCTTC
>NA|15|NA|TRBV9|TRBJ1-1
CASSVSGDMNTEAFF
TGTGCCAGCAGCGTCTCCGGGGACATGAACACTGAAGCTTTCTTC
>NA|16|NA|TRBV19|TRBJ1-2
CASTLREGHRVDGYTF
TGTGCCAGTACCCTCCGGGAGGGACACCGAGTCGATGGCTACACCTTC
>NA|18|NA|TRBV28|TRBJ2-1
CASLSPPQGLAGYNEQFF
TGTGCCAGCCTTAGTCCCCCCCAAGGGCTAGCTGGGTACAATGAGCAGTTCTTC
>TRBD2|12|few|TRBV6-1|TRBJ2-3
CASSTEGRAQYF
TGTGCCAGCAGTACAGAGGGGAGGGCGCAGTATTTT
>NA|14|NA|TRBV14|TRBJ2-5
CASSQGNSWETQYF
TGTGCCAGCAGCCAAGGGAATAGTTGGGAGACCCAGTACTTC
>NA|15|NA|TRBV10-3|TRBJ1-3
CAISGREGAGNTIYF
TGTGCCATCAGTGGACGGGAGGGAGCTGGAAACACCATATATTTT
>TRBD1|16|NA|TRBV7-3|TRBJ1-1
CASSLTPGTANTEAFF
TGTGCCAGCAGCTTAACTCCCGGGACAGCGAACACTGAAGCTTTCTTT
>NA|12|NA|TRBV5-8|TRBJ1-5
CASNVGSQPQHF
TGTGCCAGTAACGTGGGGAGTCAGCCCCAGCATTTT
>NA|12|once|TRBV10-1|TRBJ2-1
CASSPGLNEQFF
TGCGCCAGCAGTCCGGGACTCAATGAGCAGTTCTTC
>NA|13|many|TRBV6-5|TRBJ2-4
CASSYLSGDIQYF
TGTGCCAGCAGTTACCTATCGGGGGACATTCAGTACTTC
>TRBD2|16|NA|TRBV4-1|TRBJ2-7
CASSQAVTSGRGEQYF
TGCGCCAGCAGCCAAGCGGTGACTAGCGGGAGGGGCGAGCAGTACTTC
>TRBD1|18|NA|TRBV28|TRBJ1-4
CASSFDSEGTDDMEKLFF
TGTGCCAGCAGTTTCGATTCGGAGGGGACAGATGATATGGAAAAACTGTTTTTT
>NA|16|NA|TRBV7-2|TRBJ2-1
CASSHSAVDSYNEQFF
TGTGCCAGCAGCCATAGCGCAGTGGACTCCTACAATGAGCAGTTCTTC
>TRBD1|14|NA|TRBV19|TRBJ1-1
CASSRTGIDTEAFF
TGTGCCAGTAGCCGGACAGGGATCGACACTGAAGCTTTCTTT
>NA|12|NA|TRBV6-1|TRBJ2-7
CASSVQSYEQYF
TGTGCCAGCAGTGTACAGTCCTACGAGCAGTACTTC
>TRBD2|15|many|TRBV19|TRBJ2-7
CASKPLAGSSYEQYF
TGTGCCAGTAAACCTCTAGCGGGGAGCTCCTACGAGCAGTACTTC
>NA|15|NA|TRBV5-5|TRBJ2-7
CASSQGGAGRYEQYF
TGTGCCAGCAGCCAGGGGGGGGCCGGAAGGTACGAGCAGTACTTC
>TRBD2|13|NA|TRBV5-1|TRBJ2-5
CASSQTSGETQYF
TGCGCCAGCAGCCAGACTAGCGGGGAGACCCAGTACTTC
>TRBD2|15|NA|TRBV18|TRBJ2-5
CASSPRGLAGETQYF
TGTGCCAGCTCACCACGGGGACTAGCGGGAGAGACCCAGTACTTC
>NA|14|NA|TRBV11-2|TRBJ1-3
CASSLGAYGNTIYF
TGTGCCAGCAGCTTAGGGGCTTATGGAAACACCATATATTTT
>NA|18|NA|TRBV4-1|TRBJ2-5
CASSQRGTGQSGGETQYF
TGCGCCAGCAGCCAGAGGGGAACTGGACAGAGCGGAGGAGAGACCCAGTACTTC
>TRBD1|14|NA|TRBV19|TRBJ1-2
CASSTGQGRYGYTF
TGTGCCAGTAGTACGGGACAGGGCCGGTATGGCTACACCTTC
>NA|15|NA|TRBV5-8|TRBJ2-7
CASSPRIAVTYEQYF
TGTGCCAGCAGCCCCCGAATAGCGGTGACCTACGAGCAGTACTTC
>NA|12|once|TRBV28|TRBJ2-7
CASSKRTYEQYF
TGTGCCAGCAGCAAGCGGACCTACGAGCAGTACTTC
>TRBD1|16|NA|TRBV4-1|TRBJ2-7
CASSQDDRVSSYEQYF
TGCGCCAGCAGCCAAGATGACAGGGTAAGCTCCTACGAGCAGTACTTC
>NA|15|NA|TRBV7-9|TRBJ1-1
CASEKPGAGSAEAFF
TGTGCCAGCGAGAAGCCTGGGGCGGGCTCGGCTGAAGCTTTCTTT
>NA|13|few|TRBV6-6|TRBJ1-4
CASPTGKNEKLFF
TGTGCCAGCCCGACGGGGAAAAATGAAAAACTGTTTTTT
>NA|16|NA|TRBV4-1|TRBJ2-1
CASSQGVTVGGNEQFF
TGCGCCAGCAGCCAAGGAGTTACAGTGGGGGGCAATGAGCAGTTCTTC